Below, 32 T cell receptor beta chains from the same sample are listed, as sequenced in a study of response to subunit inactivated influenza vaccine. Using its own MiXCR run on the RT-PCR reads, TCRdb lists one record per CDR3 protein. The sample has 500,000 or so distinct CDR3 sequences, approximately 11% seen once; the top ten hold approximately 12%. The source material was PBMCs from blood, sampled roughly 46 days after vaccination. The receptors come from a man aged 50 to 59 who received an inactivated influenza vaccine.

This clonotype was seen more than once but under ten times. The genes are TRBV7-2 and TRBJ1-1; D remains ambiguous. Trimming removed 2 bases at V and 1 base at J, with 8 bases between. CDR3 size: 14 residues. Per germline, CDR1 SGHTA and CDR2 FQGNSA. CDR3: CASSLFISNTEAFF. The CDR3 region has the DNA TGTGCCAGCAGCTTATTTATATCGAACACTGAAGCTTTCTTT.

In its sample, this clonotype was seen a few times. This rearrangement joins TRBV29-1 to TRBJ2-3, with D perhaps being TRBD1 or TRBD2 (5 bases each). Germline assignment: CDR1 SQVTM and CDR2 ANQGSEA. Trimming shortened V by 7 bases and J by 0 bases, and 17 bases separated the two germline ends. CDR3 length: 15 amino acids. Here the CDR3 DNA reads TGCAGCGCCCGGGACCCCGCAACTAGCACAGATACGCAGTATTTT. Its protein is CSARDPATSTDTQYF.

The gene calls are TRBV11-2 and TRBJ2-1, with D perhaps given as TRBD1 or TRBD2 (5 bases each). Germline lookup yields CDR1 SGHAT and CDR2 FQNNGV. This CDR3 is built from 12 residues. Trimming stripped 8 bases from V and 5 bases from J, with 10 bases between. CDR3 sequence: CASSRGDNEQFF. DNA for the CDR3: TGTGCCAGCTCACGAGGGGACAATGAGCAGTTCTTC.

This clonotype was counted a few times. This chain links TRBV29-1 with TRBJ1-1, with a possible D match to TRBD1 (6 bases). The CDR3 has 13 residues. Trimming removed 6 bases at V and 2 bases at J, with 13 bases between. Germline CDR1 SQVTM, CDR2 ANQGSEA. CDR3 sequence (DNA): TGCAGCGTGCGCGGGGGGCCTAACACTGAAGCTTTCTTT. It codes for CSVRGGPNTEAFF.

At least ten counts were recorded for this clonotype. The chain is built from TRBV20-1 and TRBJ1-2, with TRBD1 matching over 7 bases. Germline CDR1 reads DFQATT; CDR2 reads SNEGSKA (reference sequence). The junction had 9 bases not matched to a gene; V was cut back by 0 bases and J by 8 bases. This CDR3 comprises 14 residues. CDR3 region: CSAREGRGFEGYTF. CDR3 bases: TGCAGTGCTAGAGAAGGCAGGGGGTTTGAAGGCTACACCTTC.

The rearrangement links TRBV5-6 to TRBJ2-1; D call uncertain. The CDR3 covers 17 residues. Germline CDR1 is SGHDT and CDR2 is YYEEEE. V was trimmed by 3 bases and J by 5 bases, leaving 21 bases between them. The CDR3 bases are TGTGCCAGCAGCTCCCTTGGGGTTCAATTACCAGACAATGAGCAGTTCTTC. This encodes CASSSLGVQLPDNEQFF.

The sample holds many counts of this clonotype. The chain carries TRBV29-1 and TRBJ1-5; TRBD1 matches 7 bases. Germline CDR1 SQVTM, CDR2 ANQGSEA. The V gene end was trimmed by 6 bases and the J gene end by 5 bases; junction bases not matched to a gene: 7. This CDR3 is 13 amino acids long. The CDR3 reads CSVADRYDQPQHF. CDR3 sequence (DNA): TGCAGCGTAGCGGACAGGTATGATCAGCCCCAGCATTTT.

This clonotype occurred many times. The J gene is TRBJ2-7, the V gene TRBV15; 9 bases map to TRBD1. CDR1 is LNHNV, CDR2 YYDKDF, per germline (reference sequence). The CDR3 extends over 15 amino acids. V shed 6 bases, J shed 5 bases, and the junction held 11 bases outside the gene matches. The CDR3 DNA reads TGTGCCACCAGTCGCGGAGGACAGGGGATCGACGAGCAGTACTTC. Translation: CATSRGGQGIDEQYF.

The chain joins TRBV5-1 to TRBJ2-3; 15 positions agree with TRBD2. CDR1 is SGHRS, CDR2 YFSETQ, per germline. Trimming cost V 4 bases and J 1 base; bases outside gene matches: 7. The CDR3 has 18 amino acids. The CDR3 spells CASSTGLAGGLGTDTQYF. In DNA, the CDR3 is TGCGCCAGCAGCACCGGACTAGCGGGAGGGCTGGGCACAGATACGCAGTATTTT. The full variable domain, completed using reference TRBV5-1 and TRBJ2-3, is KAGVTQTPRYLIKTRGQQVTLSCSPISGHRSVSWYQQTPGQGLQFLFEYFSETQRNKGNFPGRFSGRQFSNSRSEMNVSTLELGDSALYLCASSTGLAGGLGTDTQYFGPGTRLTVL.

This clonotype was detected only a few times. One end of the junction is discordant with germline, which a read error may explain. The V gene is TRBV5-1, the J gene TRBJ2-5; possible D gene TRBD2, 6 bases. The CDR3 extends over 15 amino acids. Germline V CDR1 and CDR2: SGHRS, YFSETQ. This CDR3 reads CVSSLEGSLAETQYF. The DNA for the CDR3 is TGCGTCAGCAGCTTGGAGGGCAGTCTAGCGGAGACCCAGTACTTC.

The V and J genes are TRBV29-1 and TRBJ2-7; no firm D call. This CDR3 is 12 amino acids long. CDR1 SQVTM and CDR2 ANQGSEA come from the germline V gene. V gave up 4 bases and J gave up 2 bases, with 9 bases separating them. The CDR3 loop is CSVGLGAYEQYF. The DNA of the CDR3 is TGCAGCGTTGGGTTGGGCGCCTACGAGCAGTACTTC.

This clonotype was counted a few times. This chain joins TRBV20-1 and TRBJ1-2; the D is unclear. The CDR3 runs to 14 residues. Deletions cut 1 base from V and 3 bases from J, with 12 bases between. Germline CDR1 DFQATT, CDR2 SNEGSKA (reference sequence). The CDR3 nucleotides are TGCAGTGCTAGAGTGGATAACGGCTACTATGGCTACACCTTC. Its protein is CSARVDNGYYGYTF.

In its sample, this clonotype was seen a few times. This chain connects TRBV12-3 or TRBV12-4 to TRBJ1-2; perhaps TRBD1 as D (5 bases). Trimming shortened V by 4 bases and J by 7 bases, and 13 bases separated the two germline ends. CDR3 length equals 13 residues. CDR3 loop: CASSSGPRLGYTF. CDR3 nucleotides: TGTGCCAGCAGTTCGGGACCGCGGCTTGGCTACACCTTC.

This chain connects TRBV27 to TRBJ1-5, with a tentative D call TRBD1 (6 bases). V lost 4 bases, J lost 2 bases, and 15 bases lay in between. The CDR3 is 16 residues long. Per the germline V gene, CDR1 is MNHEY and CDR2 is SMNVEV (reference sequence). The CDR3 reads CASSSGQQTRNQPQHF. DNA of the CDR3: TGTGCCAGCAGTTCCGGACAGCAAACTCGCAATCAGCCCCAGCATTTT.

This clonotype was observed a handful of times. V is TRBV6-5 and J is TRBJ2-3; D remains ambiguous. Germline V gives CDR1 MNHEY, CDR2 SVGAGI. V gave up 4 bases and J gave up 3 bases, with 17 bases separating them. The CDR3 sequence is 16 residues long. CDR3 sequence: CASSFYPSTGTDTQYF. CDR3 DNA: TGTGCCAGCAGTTTTTACCCCTCGACTGGGACAGATACGCAGTATTTT.

This clonotype was counted a few times. V gene TRBV5-6 combines with J gene TRBJ2-1; D gene uncertain. The germline V and J ends were trimmed by 3 bases and 8 bases, with 15 bases remaining between them. The CDR3 length is 14 residues. Germline V lookup: CDR1 SGHDT, CDR2 YYEEEE. The CDR3 here is CASSWLRRGDEQFF. CDR3 nucleotide sequence: TGTGCCAGCAGCTGGCTACGGAGAGGCGATGAGCAGTTCTTC.

The chain has TRBV5-1 and TRBJ2-2; D ambiguous. Trimming pared 1 base from V and 7 bases from J, leaving 8 bases between. The CDR3 has 13 amino acids. CDR1 is SGHRS, CDR2 YFSETQ, per germline. CDR3 protein: CASSLRLGGELFF. CDR3 bases: TGCGCCAGCAGCTTGCGGCTGGGCGGGGAGCTGTTTTTT.

The chain links TRBV5-1 to TRBJ1-1, with a possible D match to TRBD1 (6 bases). CDR1 is SGHRS, CDR2 YFSETQ, per germline. With 4 bases removed from V and 3 bases from J, the gap between germline ends came to 19 bases. The CDR3 consists of 16 residues. In DNA, the CDR3 is TGCGCCAGCAGCCCCTCGGGGGGGCTCAGGGACACTGAAGCTTTCTTT. Its translation: CASSPSGGLRDTEAFF.

V gene TRBV7-2 combines with J gene TRBJ2-3; 7 bases fit TRBD1. Germline values: CDR1 SGHTA, CDR2 FQGNSA. The CDR3 totals 16 residues. Germline trimming cut 1 base from V and 3 bases from J; bases unmatched to any gene: 7. DNA for the CDR3: TGTGCCAGCAGCTTAGAAGGGGGCCTTCGGACAGATACGCAGTATTTT. Protein product: CASSLEGGLRTDTQYF.

This clonotype was found many times. The rearrangement uses TRBV16 and TRBJ2-1, with 9 bases that match TRBD1. Trimming cost V 3 bases and J 5 bases; bases outside gene matches: 2. The CDR3 covers 14 residues. Germline V gene sequence: CDR1 KGHSY, CDR2 FQNENV. The CDR3, as DNA: TGTGCCAGCAGCCAGGGGACAGGGAACAATGAGCAGTTCTTC. It encodes CASSQGTGNNEQFF.

The rearrangement links TRBV20-1 to TRBJ2-7; D is perhaps TRBD1 (6 bases). The CDR3 consists of 13 residues. V lost 6 bases and J lost 5, with 17 bases in between. CDR1 and CDR2 (germline): DFQATT, SNEGSKA (reference sequence). The CDR3 DNA reads TGCAGTGCCCGCCCAACAGGGTACCACGAGCAGTACTTC. Translation gives CSARPTGYHEQYF.

The chain employs TRBV11-2 and TRBJ2-5; 9 bases are a match to TRBD2. This CDR3 region has 15 residues. The V segment lost 3 bases and the J segment 2 bases; nucleotides outside the gene matches: 4. CDR1 and CDR2 (germline): SGHAT, FQNNGV. Here the CDR3 reads CASSFSSGTQETQYF. As DNA, the CDR3 is TGTGCCAGCAGCTTCTCTAGCGGGACACAAGAGACCCAGTACTTC.

This clonotype was counted ten times or more. This chain links TRBV7-2 with TRBJ1-4, with D hard to call. The CDR3 spans 13 residues. Between the trimmed V and J ends, which lost 2 bases and 13 bases, there was a span of 14 bases. Germline V gene data show CDR1 as SGHTA and CDR2 as FQGNSA. The CDR3 DNA sequence: TGTGCCAGCAGCTTAAGGGCAACCGAGGGACTGTTTTTT. Its translation is CASSLRATEGLFF.

Ten or more counts support this clonotype. The rearrangement links TRBV11-1 to TRBJ2-3, with 14 bases identical to TRBD2. V lost 4 bases and J lost 5; bases outside the gene matches: 11. The CDR3 consists of 18 residues. Germline CDR1 is SGHAT and CDR2 is FQDESV (reference sequence). The CDR3 DNA reads TGTGCCAGCAGCTGGACTAGCGGGAGGTCCGTTGTGCGAGATACGCAGTATTTT. Protein: CASSWTSGRSVVRDTQYF.

This chain joins TRBV7-2 and TRBJ2-7, with TRBD1 matching over 7 bases. The CDR3 sequence is 16 residues long. Per the germline V gene, CDR1 is SGHTA and CDR2 is FQGNSA. V trimming: 0 bases; J trimming: 1 base; junction bases outside the gene matches: 6. DNA for the CDR3: TGTGCCAGCAGCTTAGCACGGGCAGGGGGTTCCTACGAGCAGTACTTC. This translates into CASSLARAGGSYEQYF.

This chain links TRBV15 with TRBJ2-5; a weak D match, TRBD2 (6 bases). This CDR3 is built from 15 residues. CDR1 and CDR2 from the germline V gene are LNHNV and YYDKDF (reference sequence). The V end was cut by 0 bases, the J end by 5 bases, with 13 bases between. CDR3 in amino acids: CATSRDLGLGETQYF. The CDR3 DNA reads as TGTGCCACCAGCAGAGATCTGGGACTTGGGGAGACCCAGTACTTC.

The chain combines TRBV10-3 with TRBJ2-2; unclear D gene. The V and J ends lost 1 base and 0 bases respectively, with 15 bases between them. Per the germline V gene, CDR1 is ENHRY and CDR2 is SYGVKD. CDR3 size: 18 residues. The CDR3 DNA reads as TGTGCCATCAGTGAGTGGGGAACGGCAGCAACGAACACCGGGGAGCTGTTTTTT. It specifies CAISEWGTAATNTGELFF.

This clonotype was found a few times. The chain combines TRBV4-3 with TRBJ2-4; possible D gene TRBD1, 7 bases. V dropped 1 base and J dropped 7 bases, with 14 bases sitting between them. The CDR3 contains 15 residues. Germline values: CDR1 LGHNA, CDR2 YSLEER. CDR3 amino acids: CASSQAPEGANIQYF. The CDR3 DNA follows: TGCGCCAGCAGCCAAGCCCCGGAGGGGGCCAACATTCAGTACTTC.

This clonotype has just a few counts. CDR3 nucleotides: TGTGCCAGCAGCTTCCCAGGGGGCCAAGTAAACCCCTACGAGCAGTACTTC. Translated, it gives CASSFPGGQVNPYEQYF. This rearrangement joins TRBV5-6 to TRBJ2-7; 8 positions agree with TRBD1. Germline assignment: CDR1 SGHDT and CDR2 YYEEEE. The V and J ends lost 2 bases and 2 bases, in that order; junction bases with no gene match: 12. The CDR3 contains 17 residues.

This clonotype has at least ten counts. The rearrangement uses TRBV12-3 or TRBV12-4 and TRBJ2-2; D is unclear. This CDR3 has 13 amino acids. With 8 bases removed from V and 7 bases from J, the gap between germline ends came to 14 bases. The CDR3, as DNA: TGTGCCAGCGGCTCCGCCCCTGGCGGGGAGCTGTTTTTT. It translates to CASGSAPGGELFF.

V gene TRBV20-1 combines with J gene TRBJ2-6; TRBD1 aligns across 8 bases. Losses at the gene ends were 4 bases for V and 2 bases for J; bases not matched to a gene: 4. CDR3 length equals 15 residues. Germline V gene data show CDR1 as DFQATT and CDR2 as SNEGSKA (reference sequence). The CDR3 spells CSANRGRTGANVLTF. The CDR3 nucleotides read TGCAGTGCTAACAGGGGGAGAACTGGGGCCAACGTCCTGACTTTC.

This clonotype was recorded a few times. The chain has TRBV10-2 and TRBJ2-7; 9 bases are a match to TRBD2. The V gene end was trimmed by 6 bases and the J gene end by 2 bases; junction bases not matched to a gene: 5. CDR1 WSHSY and CDR2 SAAADI come from the germline V gene. This CDR3 region has 14 residues. CDR3 coding DNA: TGCGCCAGCAGATTAGCGGGAGAGGCCTACGAGCAGTACTTC. Protein sequence: CASRLAGEAYEQYF.